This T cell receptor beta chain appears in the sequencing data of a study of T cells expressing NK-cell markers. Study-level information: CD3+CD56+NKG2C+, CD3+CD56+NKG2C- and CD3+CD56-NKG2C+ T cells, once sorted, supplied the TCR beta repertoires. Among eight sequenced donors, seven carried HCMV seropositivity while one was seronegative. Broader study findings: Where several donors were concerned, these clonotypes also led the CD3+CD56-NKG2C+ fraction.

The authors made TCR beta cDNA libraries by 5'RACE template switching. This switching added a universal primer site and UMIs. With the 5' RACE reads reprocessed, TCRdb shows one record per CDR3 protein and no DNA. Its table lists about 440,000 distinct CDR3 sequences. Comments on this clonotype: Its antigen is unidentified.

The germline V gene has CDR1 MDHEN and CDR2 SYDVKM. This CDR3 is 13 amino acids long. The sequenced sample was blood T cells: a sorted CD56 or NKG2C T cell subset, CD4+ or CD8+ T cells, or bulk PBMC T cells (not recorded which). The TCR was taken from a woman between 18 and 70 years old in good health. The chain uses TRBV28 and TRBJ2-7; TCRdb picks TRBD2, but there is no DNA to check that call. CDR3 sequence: CASKGFTSYEQYF.